This T cell receptor (beta chain) was observed in a study of blood T cell repertoires in COVID-19. Study in general: COVID-19 samples, acute and convalescent, were from the United States, Italy and Spain. In each case, the material was cDNA or gDNA derived from T cells, B-cell-depleted T cells, or PBMCs.

Data came from immunoSEQ multiplex PCR; TCRdb stores just in-frame clones and leaves some out. The top ten clones hold under 2% of a sample with approximately 300,000 clones, roughly 83% of them seen once. The TCR sequence derives from a woman aged 50 to 60 with acute or convalescent COVID-19. The sample consisted of peripheral blood.

Written as DNA, the CDR3 is TGTGCCAGCAGCGGGGACAGGGTTGAGGACGAGCAGTACTTC. It encodes CASSGDRVEDEQYF. The rearrangement uses TRBV9 and TRBJ2-7; 9 bases are a match to TRBD1. Unmatched junction bases numbered 6, after V lost 3 bases and J lost 5 bases. In germline, CDR1 is SGDLS, CDR2 YYNGEE. The CDR3 is made up of 14 amino acids.